The 20 T cell receptor beta chains reported below all come from one sample, sequenced in a study of CD8+CD57+ T cells in acquired aplastic anemia. TCR beta VDJ and CDR3 were profiled, and genomic DNA was the template. One entry per CDR3 protein results from TCRdb running MiXCR on the reads. Of 35,000 to 50,000 distinct CDR3 sequences in the sample, 65% to 70% are singletons; the top ten hold 23%. Sequencing was done on a sample of sorted CD4+, CD8+, or CD8+CD57+ T cells (not recorded which) from PBMCs. The receptors originated from a human donor in good health, serving as a control.

The rearrangement links TRBV19 to TRBJ1-5; D perhaps matches TRBD1 (5 bases). V lost 6 bases and J lost 5, with 11 bases in between. Germline V CDR1 and CDR2: LNHDA, SQIVND (reference sequence). CDR3 length: 13 residues. Here the CDR3 reads CASSRVGDQPQHF. The CDR3 region has the DNA TGTGCCAGTAGCAGGGTAGGAGATCAGCCCCAGCATTTT. Together with reference TRBV19 and TRBJ1-5, the CDR3 gives the full variable domain: DGGITQSPKYLFRKEGQNVTLSCEQNLNHDAMYWYRQDPGQGLRLIYYSQIVNDFQKGDIAEGYSVSREKKESFPLTVTSAQKNPTAFYLCASSRVGDQPQHFGDGTRLSIL.

The rearrangement links TRBV10-3 to TRBJ1-2, with D perhaps matching TRBD1 (6 bases). This CDR3 is 14 amino acids long. Trimming removed 0 bases from V and 5 bases from J, with 10 bases in between. Germline-derived CDR1 and CDR2 are ENHRY and SYGVKD. This chain's CDR3 is CAISESRDKYGYTF. In DNA, the CDR3 is TGTGCCATCAGTGAGTCACGGGACAAGTATGGCTACACCTTC.

V gene TRBV10-3 combines with J gene TRBJ2-7; the match to TRBD1 covers 9 bases. Trimming at V came to 6 bases and at J to 5 bases, leaving 8 bases not matched to a gene. The CDR3 sequence is 14 residues long. The germline V gene encodes CDR1 ENHRY and CDR2 SYGVKD. CDR3 DNA sequence: TGTGCCATCAGCTTTAACAGGGGGCGCGACGAGCAGTACTTC. It is translated as CAISFNRGRDEQYF.

The chain uses TRBV7-9 and TRBJ2-1; tentative D call: TRBD1 (5 bases). This CDR3 is 13 amino acids long. Trimming took 6 bases from V and 7 from J, leaving 13 bases between them. The germline gives CDR1 SEHNR, CDR2 FQNEAQ (reference sequence). CDR3 nucleotide sequence: TGTGCCAGCAGACCAGGGTCGTGGAATGAGCAGTTCTTC. This sequence encodes CASRPGSWNEQFF. Complete variable domain (other parts from reference TRBV7-9 and TRBJ2-1): DTGVSQNPRHKITKRGQNVTFRCDPISEHNRLYWYRQTLGQGPEFLTYFQNEAQLEKSRLLSDRFSAERPKGSFSTLEIQRTEQGDSAMYLCASRPGSWNEQFFGPGTRLTVL.

This clonotype was recorded at least ten times. The CDR3 DNA follows: TGCAGTGCTAGAGGGATGAGCCCCCTAGCGGGGGCACGCGAGCAGTTCTTC. This gives the protein CSARGMSPLAGAREQFF. The J gene is TRBJ2-1, the V gene TRBV20-1, with 10 bases that match TRBD2. Germline CDR1 and CDR2: DFQATT and SNEGSKA (reference sequence). The V gene end was trimmed by 1 base and the J gene end by 10 bases; junction bases not matched to a gene: 16. This CDR3 is 17 amino acids long.

In its sample, this clonotype was seen a few times. The J gene is TRBJ1-2, the V gene TRBV19; 9 nucleotides align to TRBD1. This CDR3 is 15 amino acids long. Germline V lookup: CDR1 LNHDA, CDR2 SQIVND (reference sequence). Germline trimming cut 5 bases from V and 4 bases from J; bases unmatched to any gene: 8. Written as DNA, the CDR3 is TGTGCCAGTAGTCCTCGGGACAGGGAGGTCTATGGCTACACCTTC. The encoded protein is CASSPRDREVYGYTF. Full variable domain (remainder filled in from reference TRBV19 and TRBJ1-2): DGGITQSPKYLFRKEGQNVTLSCEQNLNHDAMYWYRQDPGQGLRLIYYSQIVNDFQKGDIAEGYSVSREKKESFPLTVTSAQKNPTAFYLCASSPRDREVYGYTFGSGTRLTVV.

A word on this clonotype: Germline and junction disagree at one end, which may indicate a read error. This chain joins TRBV10-3 and TRBJ1-1, with D hard to call. Germline CDR1 and CDR2: ENHRY and SYGVKD. The CDR3 sequence is 12 residues long. The CDR3 coding sequence is TGTGCCAGCAGTTACACTAACACTGAAGCTTTCTTT. This codes for CASSYTNTEAFF.

The genes are TRBV7-9 and TRBJ2-7, with 7 nucleotides matching TRBD1. This CDR3 has 13 residues. J gave up 3 bases and V 5 bases, and 4 bases lay outside the gene matches. Germline V gene lookup returns CDR1 SEHNR and CDR2 FQNEAQ (reference sequence). The CDR3, as DNA: TGTGCCAGCAGCCCGGACAGGAACTACGAGCAGTACTTC. Translation: CASSPDRNYEQYF.

This chain connects TRBV19 to TRBJ2-5; D ambiguous. Germline V CDR1 and CDR2: LNHDA, SQIVND (reference sequence). The V end lost 5 bases, the J end lost 2 bases, and 12 bases lay between the germline ends. This CDR3 spans 14 amino acids. This CDR3 reads CASSSWNSQETQYF. The CDR3 bases are TGTGCCAGTAGTTCATGGAACAGTCAAGAGACCCAGTACTTC.

V usage is TRBV5-6 and J usage is TRBJ2-7; 9 nucleotides match TRBD2. Germline values: CDR1 SGHDT, CDR2 YYEEEE. This CDR3 region has 16 residues. V was pared by 0 bases and J by 2 bases, with 6 bases of the junction left unmatched. CDR3 residues: CASSLAIEREAYEQYF. Written as DNA, the CDR3 is TGTGCCAGCAGCTTGGCCATCGAGCGGGAGGCCTACGAGCAGTACTTC.

This rearrangement joins TRBV15 to TRBJ2-3; D is unresolved. The CDR3 loop spans 13 amino acids. CDR1 is LNHNV, CDR2 YYDKDF, per germline (reference sequence). V was clipped by 5 bases and J by 5 bases, with 11 bases between them. CDR3 coding DNA: TGTGCCACCAGCCGCCCCGAGGTAGATACGCAGTATTTT. Its translation: CATSRPEVDTQYF.

The V and J genes are TRBV5-4 and TRBJ2-5, with D uncertain. This CDR3 comprises 14 residues. CDR1 is SGHNT, CDR2 YYREEE, per germline (reference sequence). V lost 0 bases to trimming and J lost 5 bases, with 11 bases between them. CDR3 DNA sequence: TGTGCCAGCAGCTTGGCAAGGTTGGGGGAGACCCAGTACTTC. It encodes CASSLARLGETQYF.

On this clonotype: Sequence at one end of the junction differs from germline and may be a read error. The chain has TRBV12-3 or TRBV12-4 and TRBJ1-1; 8 bases are shared with TRBD1. The CDR3 covers 14 residues. CDR3: CAISEGQGFTEAFF. The CDR3 region has the DNA TGTGCCATCAGTGAAGGACAGGGCTTCACTGAAGCTTTCTTT.

The count of this clonotype is one. The chain uses TRBV19 and TRBJ1-2, with 7 positions matching TRBD1. In germline, CDR1 is LNHDA, CDR2 SQIVND (reference sequence). J lost 5 bases, V lost 9 bases, and 9 bases had no gene match. The CDR3 has 13 residues. The CDR3 loop is CASTQGRGYGYTF. CDR3 nucleotides: TGTGCCAGCACACAGGGGAGGGGTTATGGCTACACCTTC.

CDR3 protein: CSAQWQGNEKLFF. CDR3 coding DNA: TGCAGTGCTCAGTGGCAGGGAAATGAAAAACTGTTTTTT. V is TRBV20-1 and J is TRBJ1-4; possible D gene TRBD1, 5 bases. The germline CDR1 and CDR2 sequences are DFQATT and SNEGSKA (reference sequence). CDR3 length: 13 residues. V was pared by 5 bases and J by 5 bases, with 12 bases between.

V usage is TRBV14 and J usage is TRBJ2-5; the match to TRBD1 covers 8 bases. The CDR3 sequence is 16 residues long. Germline assignment: CDR1 SGHDN and CDR2 FVKESK. V was pared by 0 bases and J by 4 bases, with 7 bases of the junction left unmatched. The CDR3: CASSQDPTGDGETQYF. As DNA, the CDR3 is TGTGCCAGCAGCCAAGATCCGACAGGGGACGGAGAGACCCAGTACTTC.

The chain has TRBV15 and TRBJ1-3; D is ambiguous. V was trimmed by 0 bases and J by 0 bases, leaving 9 bases between them. The CDR3 consists of 16 residues. CDR1 and CDR2 from the germline V gene are LNHNV and YYDKDF (reference sequence). CDR3 in DNA: TGTGCCACCAGCAGAGATCGCGGCAGCTCTGGAAACACCATATATTTT. Amino acids: CATSRDRGSSGNTIYF.

This clonotype occurred many times. The chain is built from TRBV28 and TRBJ2-1, with unresolved D. V lost 3 bases, J lost 9 bases, and 6 bases lay in between. The CDR3 loop spans 11 amino acids. CDR1 and CDR2 (germline): MDHEN, SYDVKM. CDR3 in DNA: TGTGCCAGCAGTTTTAATTCTGAGCAGTTCTTC. It encodes CASSFNSEQFF.

The chain employs TRBV2 and TRBJ1-2, with a tentative D call TRBD1 (6 bases). Germline V gives CDR1 SNHLY, CDR2 FYNNEI. V was pared by 4 bases and J by 7 bases, with 13 bases between. This CDR3 comprises 13 residues. The CDR3 DNA reads TGTGCCAGCAGTGTAACTACAGGGAGTGGCTACACCTTC. Amino acid sequence: CASSVTTGSGYTF. The full variable domain, completed using reference TRBV2 and TRBJ1-2, is EPEVTQTPSHQVTQMGQEVILRCVPISNHLYFYWYRQILGQKVEFLVSFYNNEISEKSEIFDDQFSVERPDGSNFTLKIRSTKLEDSAMYFCASSVTTGSGYTFGSGTRLTVV.

This clonotype was seen at least ten times. The rearrangement uses TRBV2 and TRBJ2-4, with TRBD2 matching over 12 bases. Germline lookup yields CDR1 SNHLY and CDR2 FYNNEI. The CDR3 has 16 amino acids. V shed 6 bases, J shed 2 bases, and the junction held 5 bases outside the gene matches. The CDR3 loop reads CASRPGLAGPKNIQYF. DNA for the CDR3: TGTGCCAGCAGGCCGGGACTAGCGGGCCCCAAAAACATTCAGTACTTC.